The 7 T cell receptor beta chains in this list originate from one sample, sequenced in a study of blood T cell repertoires in COVID-19. TCRdb's table, derived via immunoSEQ multiplex PCR, lists solely in-frame clones and lacks some. The data show roughly 83,000 clones, about 88% seen once. Material for sequencing was peripheral blood. The receptor set was obtained from an elderly man with active or convalescent COVID-19.

The CDR3 DNA sequence: TGTGCCAGCAGCTTAGGGGGCCACACTGAAGCTTTCTTT. Protein product: CASSLGGHTEAFF. This chain connects TRBV7-8 to TRBJ1-1, with a weak D call TRBD1 (5 bases). Germline loops: CDR1 SGHVS, CDR2 FQNEAQ. Deletions cut 1 base from V and 3 bases from J, with 6 bases between. The CDR3 has 13 amino acids.

V and J are TRBV19 and TRBJ2-1; D gene uncertain. The CDR3 spans 12 residues. Germline loops: CDR1 LNHDA, CDR2 SQIVND (reference sequence). Trimming took 9 bases from V and 7 from J, leaving 13 bases between them. Here the CDR3 reads CASASLRNEQFF. Here the CDR3 DNA reads TGTGCCAGCGCTTCGCTCAGGAATGAGCAGTTCTTC.

V and J are TRBV24-1 and TRBJ2-7; 15 bases map to TRBD2. The CDR3 has 17 residues. J gave up 4 bases and V 6 bases, and 9 bases lay outside the gene matches. Germline assignment: CDR1 KGHDR and CDR2 SFDVKD. This CDR3 is CATSPGLAGGPRYEQYV. CDR3 DNA: TGTGCCACCAGTCCTGGACTAGCGGGAGGGCCTCGGTACGAGCAGTACGTC.

The chain is built from TRBV28 and TRBJ1-1, with TRBD1 identical over 10 bases. Germline loops: CDR1 MDHEN, CDR2 SYDVKM. This CDR3 is 15 amino acids long. Trimming cost V 3 bases and J 4 bases; bases outside gene matches: 5. CDR3 residues: CASSLGQGRVTEAFF. For the CDR3, the DNA is TGTGCCAGCAGTTTGGGACAGGGGAGGGTCACTGAAGCTTTCTTT.

The V and J genes are TRBV5-4 and TRBJ2-3; possibly TRBD1 for D (5 bases). The CDR3 has 16 amino acids. V gave up 0 bases and J gave up 2 bases, with 13 bases separating them. Germline lookup yields CDR1 SGHNT and CDR2 YYREEE (reference sequence). DNA of the CDR3: TGTGCCAGCAGCTTGGGTCAGGACACGTACACAGATACGCAGTATTTT. The encoded protein is CASSLGQDTYTDTQYF.

This rearrangement joins TRBV7-9 to TRBJ2-7, with D perhaps TRBD1 (5 bases). The germline V and J ends were trimmed by 5 bases and 7 bases, with 12 bases remaining between them. This CDR3 comprises 12 residues. The V gene's germline CDR1 is SEHNR and CDR2 FQNEAQ (reference sequence). DNA for the CDR3: TGTGCCAGCAGCCAGGACAACCAAGAGCAGTACGTC. This sequence encodes CASSQDNQEQYV.

The chain couples TRBV6-6 to TRBJ2-5, with D maybe TRBD1 (6 bases). V lost 2 bases and J lost 3, with 13 bases in between. CDR1 and CDR2 from the germline V gene are MNHNY and SVGAGI (reference sequence). This CDR3 has 15 amino acids. The CDR3 DNA is TGTGCCAGCAGTTACGCAGACAGGCAAAAAGAGACCCAGTACTTC. It yields the protein CASSYADRQKETQYF.